This is a list of T cell receptor beta chains from one sample in a study of cytomegalovirus exposure and HLA in healthy donors. Measured with immunoSEQ multiplex PCR; TCRdb has only the in-frame clones, and not every one. The table includes more than 150,000 clones, 75% to 85% detected once. Sequenced input: PBMCs. The receptors were gathered from a woman between 18 and 29 years old in good health and CMV-seropositive. CDR3s leave out the opening cysteine and the closing phenylalanine or tryptophan. A D gene is named only where the DNA matches it firmly. Only part of the rows carry a size: once, few, many, or a class if the clone is expanded.

v_call	clone_size	j_call	d_call	cdr3_aa
TRBV19	-	TRBJ2-3	TRBD2	ASSTERGGFTDTQY
TRBV30	once	TRBJ1-5	TRBD1	AWNRGSNQPQH
TRBV11-3	few	TRBJ2-5	-	ASSSRRGTQY
TRBV5-4	-	TRBJ2-5	TRBD2	ASSLGTSGGGETQY
TRBV6-5	-	TRBJ1-2	-	ASRLRRGVWDGYT
TRBV11-3	-	TRBJ1-6	-	ASSPEQGDNSPLH
TRBV9	-	TRBJ2-3	-	ASAPGQLAGGVVDTQY
TRBV19	-	TRBJ1-6	-	ASSIGSNSPLH
TRBV7-9	few	TRBJ1-6	-	ASSSLRGASPLH
TRBV1	-	TRBJ2-1	-	TSSPGGGTNNEQF
TRBV9	-	TRBJ2-4	-	ASSVVEGVVDYIQY
TRBV29-1	-	TRBJ1-2	TRBD1	SVEGNRGEGYT
TRBV7-7	-	TRBJ2-1	-	ASSPDRNNEQF
TRBV6-6	few	TRBJ1-1	-	ASSHTGKGGAF
TRBV7-7	-	TRBJ2-2	-	ASSGHNTGELF
TRBV30	-	TRBJ1-5	-	AWSVQRAQPQH
TRBV7-2	-	TRBJ2-2	-	AGGRTRPAGGRTGELF
TRBV28	few	TRBJ1-4	TRBD1	ASSLGGDRAGKLF
TRBV7-2	-	TRBJ2-1	-	ASRFSGENYNEQF
TRBV10-3	-	TRBJ2-2	TRBD1	AIRKGQDPRELF
TRBV4-1	-	TRBJ1-2	TRBD1	ASSLQAGQGARMGYGYT
TRBV4-1	-	TRBJ2-3	TRBD2	ASSQEGGGGADTQY
TRBV10-3	-	TRBJ1-1	TRBD1	AIGSTGVTEAF
TRBV5-4	once	TRBJ2-3	-	ASSLKSGPTDTQY